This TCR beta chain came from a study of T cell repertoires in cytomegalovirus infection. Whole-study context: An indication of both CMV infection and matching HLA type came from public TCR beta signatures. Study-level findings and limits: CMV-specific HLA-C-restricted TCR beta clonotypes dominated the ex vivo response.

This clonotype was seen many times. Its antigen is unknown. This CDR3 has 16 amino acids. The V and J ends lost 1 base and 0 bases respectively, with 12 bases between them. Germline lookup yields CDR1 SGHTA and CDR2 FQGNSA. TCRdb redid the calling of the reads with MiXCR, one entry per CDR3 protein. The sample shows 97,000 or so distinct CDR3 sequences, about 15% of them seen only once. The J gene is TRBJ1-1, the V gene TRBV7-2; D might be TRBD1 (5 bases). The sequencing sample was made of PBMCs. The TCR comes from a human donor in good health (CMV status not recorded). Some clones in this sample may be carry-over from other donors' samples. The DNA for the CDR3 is TGTGCCAGCAGCTTAGGATCTAGGGGCATGAACACTGAAGCTTTCTTT. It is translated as CASSLGSRGMNTEAFF.